The 30 T cell receptor beta chains below come from one sample, sequenced in a study of cytomegalovirus exposure and HLA in healthy donors. The PCR ran on 60 Vbeta and 13 Jbeta primers. Sequenced by immunoSEQ multiplex PCR; TCRdb stores in-frame clones only, minus some. The sample contains fewer than 200,000 clones, 80% of which appear only once. Material for sequencing was PBMCs. Source of these receptors: a young man in good health and CMV-seronegative.

The V call is TRBV7-2, the J call TRBJ1-6; D not certain. Trimming left V 3 bases short and J 7 bases short, with 19 bases between. Germline V gene sequence: CDR1 SGHTA, CDR2 FQGNSA. This CDR3 is 17 amino acids long. The CDR3 bases are TGTGCCAGCAGCTTCCAGCCGGGAGGAATGAGAAATTCACCCCTCCACTTT. This encodes CASSFQPGGMRNSPLHF.

This chain joins TRBV4-1 and TRBJ1-2; D not resolved. V was shortened by 0 bases and J by 8 bases, with 19 bases between the two germline ends. The CDR3 loop spans 16 amino acids. The germline V gene has CDR1 MGHRA and CDR2 YSYEKL. As DNA, the CDR3 is TGCGCCAGCAGCCAAGATCCGGGATCCGGGAGGCGCGGCTACACCTTC. Protein product: CASSQDPGSGRRGYTF.

The V and J genes are TRBV5-6 and TRBJ1-2, with a weak D call TRBD1 (5 bases). This CDR3 is 12 amino acids long. With 0 bases removed from V and 6 bases from J, the gap between germline ends came to 6 bases. The V gene's germline CDR1 is SGHDT and CDR2 YYEEEE. CDR3 sequence (DNA): TGTGCCAGCAGCTTGGGGGGGGATGGCTACACCTTC. Residues: CASSLGGDGYTF.

The chain combines TRBV28 with TRBJ2-7; a possible D gene is TRBD2 (5 bases). The V gene lost 3 bases and the J gene lost 2 bases, with 8 bases spanning the gap. Germline V gene sequence: CDR1 MDHEN, CDR2 SYDVKM. The CDR3 spans 13 residues. CDR3 DNA: TGTGCCAGCAGTTTCGGGATCCCCTACGAGCAGTACTTC. This translates into CASSFGIPYEQYF.

CDR3 protein: CASSAVQGRAFF. In DNA, the CDR3 is TGTGCCAGCAGCGCCGTACAGGGGAGGGCTTTCTTT. The rearrangement links TRBV9 to TRBJ1-1; 7 nucleotides align to TRBD1. J was trimmed by 11 bases and V by 3 bases; bases with no gene match: 7. CDR3 length: 12 amino acids. The germline CDR1 and CDR2 sequences are SGDLS and YYNGEE.

This rearrangement joins TRBV7-6 to TRBJ2-7; TRBD2 aligns across 7 bases. CDR3 length: 13 residues. Germline V gene data show CDR1 as SGHVS and CDR2 as FNYEAQ. The V and J ends lost 5 bases and 5 bases, in that order; junction bases with no gene match: 6. The CDR3 nucleotides are TGTGCCAGCAGCCTGGAGCGGGGAGACGAGCAGTACTTC. It yields the protein CASSLERGDEQYF.

As DNA, the CDR3 is TGTGCCAGCAGCTTATATGTCCAACTACCGAACACCGGGGAGCTGTTTTTT. Translating it yields CASSLYVQLPNTGELFF. This chain joins TRBV7-3 and TRBJ2-2; D remains unclear. V lost 2 bases, J lost 0 bases, and 13 bases lay in between. Per germline, CDR1 SGHTA and CDR2 FQGTGA. The CDR3 runs 17 residues.

The rearrangement joins TRBV28 to TRBJ1-1, with 8 bases lining up with TRBD1. Germline CDR1 and CDR2: MDHEN and SYDVKM. The CDR3 consists of 15 residues. Unmatched junction bases numbered 7, after V lost 4 bases and J lost 3 bases. The CDR3 region has the DNA TGTGCCAGCAGTTCATCCGGACAGGGCGACACTGAAGCTTTCTTT. It translates to CASSSSGQGDTEAFF.

This sequence joins TRBV5-1 and TRBJ1-5; the match to TRBD1 covers 10 bases. V lost 4 bases and J lost 0; bases outside the gene matches: 7. Germline CDR1 reads SGHRS; CDR2 reads YFSETQ. CDR3 length: 17 amino acids. The CDR3 bases are TGCGCCAGCAGCCCCGGGACAGGGGTGAATAGCAATCAGCCCCAGCATTTT. The encoded protein is CASSPGTGVNSNQPQHF.

The chain carries TRBV2 and TRBJ2-3; 8 bases align to TRBD1. Germline assignment: CDR1 SNHLY and CDR2 FYNNEI. V trimming: 5 bases; J trimming: 5 bases; junction bases outside the gene matches: 9. The length of the CDR3 is 15 residues. The DNA for the CDR3 is TGTGCCAGCAGTCCTAGGACAGGGCTTGGAGATACGCAGTATTTT. Amino acids: CASSPRTGLGDTQYF.

DNA for the CDR3: TGTGCCAGCAGCCCCCCGGGGGTGACTCTTCATGAGCAGTTCTTC. Its translation: CASSPPGVTLHEQFF. The genes are TRBV5-6 and TRBJ2-1; D possibly corresponds to TRBD2 (6 bases). Trimming pared 4 bases from V and 8 bases from J, leaving 19 bases between. This CDR3 region has 15 residues. Germline CDR1 is SGHDT and CDR2 is YYEEEE.

V usage is TRBV5-5 and J usage is TRBJ2-2; TRBD2 might be the D (6 bases). The CDR3 has 16 amino acids. Trimming removed 0 bases at V and 0 bases at J, with 9 bases between. CDR1 is SGHKS, CDR2 YYEKEE, per germline (reference sequence). In nucleotides, the CDR3 is TGTGCCAGCAGCTTGGTTGGGGGGTCGAACACCGGGGAGCTGTTTTTT. Protein product: CASSLVGGSNTGELFF.

The chain employs TRBV11-1 and TRBJ1-1, with 7 bases that match TRBD1. Unmatched junction bases numbered 6, after V lost 5 bases and J lost 0 bases. The CDR3 is 15 residues long. The V gene's germline CDR1 is SGHAT and CDR2 FQDESV (reference sequence). The CDR3 sequence is CASSRWTGLNTEAFF. As DNA, the CDR3 is TGTGCCAGCAGCCGGTGGACAGGCTTGAACACTGAAGCTTTCTTT. Supplemented by reference TRBV11-1 and TRBJ1-1, the full variable domain reads EAEVAQSPRYKITEKSQAVAFWCDPISGHATLYWYRQILGQGPELLVQFQDESVVDDSQLPKDRFSAERLKGVDSTLKIQPAELGDSAMYLCASSRWTGLNTEAFFGQGTRLTVV.

This chain joins TRBV27 and TRBJ2-7, with 13 bases that match TRBD2. The CDR3 loop spans 18 amino acids. The ends lost 3 bases at V and 2 bases at J; junction bases unmatched: 10. CDR1 is MNHEY, CDR2 SMNVEV, per germline (reference sequence). The CDR3 is CASSFTGTSGIGAYEQYF. CDR3 bases: TGTGCCAGCAGTTTTACCGGGACTAGCGGGATCGGGGCCTACGAGCAGTACTTC.

The V gene is TRBV5-1, the J gene TRBJ2-1, with 12 nucleotides matching TRBD1. This CDR3 comprises 16 residues. Looked up from germline, CDR1 is SGHRS and CDR2 is YFSETQ. Germline trimming cut 3 bases from V and 4 bases from J; bases unmatched to any gene: 5. CDR3 protein: CASSWGTGGSYNEQFF. The CDR3 nucleotides read TGCGCCAGCAGCTGGGGGACAGGGGGCAGTTACAATGAGCAGTTCTTC. The full variable domain, with the rest looked up from reference TRBV5-1 and TRBJ2-1, is KAGVTQTPRYLIKTRGQQVTLSCSPISGHRSVSWYQQTPGQGLQFLFEYFSETQRNKGNFPGRFSGRQFSNSRSEMNVSTLELGDSALYLCASSWGTGGSYNEQFFGPGTRLTVL.

This rearrangement joins TRBV7-3 to TRBJ2-3, with TRBD1 identical over 9 bases. Germline assignment: CDR1 SGHTA and CDR2 FQGTGA. Losses at the gene ends were 5 bases for V and 3 bases for J; bases not matched to a gene: 6. The CDR3 is 15 amino acids. The CDR3 here is CASSPDRGRTDTQYF. The CDR3 DNA reads as TGTGCCAGCAGCCCGGACAGGGGACGGACAGATACGCAGTATTTT.

On this clone: Other DNA sequences within the sample encode an identical CDR3. The CDR3 is CASSVLGTGSNSPLHF. CDR3 sequence (DNA): TGTGCCAGCAGTGTCCTGGGGACAGGTTCAAATTCACCCCTCCACTTT. The gene calls are TRBV2 and TRBJ1-6, with 8 bases fitting TRBD1. The CDR3 consists of 16 residues. Germline CDR1 reads SNHLY; CDR2 reads FYNNEI. The V and J ends lost 4 bases and 7 bases, in that order; junction bases with no gene match: 9.

V usage is TRBV13 and J usage is TRBJ2-1; 14 bases map to TRBD2. The CDR3 extends over 16 amino acids. Germline V gives CDR1 PRHDT, CDR2 FYEKMQ (reference sequence). Unmatched junction bases numbered 5, after V lost 4 bases and J lost 6 bases. The CDR3, as DNA: TGTGCCAGCAGCTACCTGACTAGCGGGGGGGCCAATGAGCAGTTCTTC. Translation: CASSYLTSGGANEQFF.

The chain carries TRBV11-3 and TRBJ2-2; weak D call: TRBD1 (5 bases). Trimming stripped 8 bases from V and 6 bases from J, with 10 bases between. The CDR3 extends over 12 amino acids. Per germline, CDR1 SGHNT and CDR2 YENEEA. This CDR3 reads CASGQGSGELFF. The CDR3 DNA follows: TGTGCCAGCGGTCAGGGATCCGGGGAGCTGTTTTTT.

This clone showed up just a few times. The rearrangement joins TRBV13 to TRBJ2-5, with 7 bases matching TRBD2. The ends lost 0 bases at V and 4 bases at J; junction bases unmatched: 5. Germline V CDR1 and CDR2: PRHDT, FYEKMQ (reference sequence). The CDR3 is made up of 15 amino acids. The CDR3 here is CASSLGAGMRETQYF. CDR3 coding DNA: TGTGCCAGCAGCTTAGGAGCGGGGATGCGAGAGACCCAGTACTTC.

The CDR3 region has the DNA TGCGCCAGCAGCTTATCGGGGGCCAACGTCCTGACTTTC. The encoded protein is CASSLSGANVLTF. The chain carries TRBV5-1 and TRBJ2-6; D is unresolved. V gave up 2 bases and J gave up 4 bases, with 4 bases separating them. Germline assignment: CDR1 SGHRS and CDR2 YFSETQ. The CDR3 has 13 amino acids.

The gene calls are TRBV7-2 and TRBJ1-6; D is unresolved. Germline values: CDR1 SGHTA, CDR2 FQGNSA. Trimming cost V 1 base and J 9 bases, with 13 bases left between them. The CDR3 sequence is 15 residues long. The CDR3 protein is CASSLDTARVSPLHF. The CDR3 DNA is TGTGCCAGCAGCTTAGACACCGCTCGGGTTTCACCCCTCCACTTT.

The chain employs TRBV28 and TRBJ1-5; TRBD1 is a possible D gene (5 bases). The CDR3 totals 11 residues. With 10 bases removed from V and 5 bases from J, the gap between germline ends came to 9 bases. Per germline, CDR1 MDHEN and CDR2 SYDVKM. CDR3 bases: TGTGCCACCGGGGGGGATCAGCCCCAGCATTTT. It specifies CATGGDQPQHF.

The chain uses TRBV29-1 and TRBJ1-1, with 9 bases matching TRBD1. CDR1 is SQVTM and CDR2 is ANQGSEA in the germline V gene. The V and J ends lost 6 bases and 5 bases, in that order; junction bases with no gene match: 7. The CDR3 runs 13 residues. In nucleotides, the CDR3 is TGCAGCGTATCGGGACAGGGAAGGACTGAAGCTTTCTTT. Encoded protein: CSVSGQGRTEAFF.

The chain is built from TRBV29-1 and TRBJ2-3, with a possible D match to TRBD1 (5 bases). The CDR3 is made up of 14 amino acids. Germline-derived CDR1 and CDR2 are SQVTM and ANQGSEA. Trimming shortened V by 4 bases and J by 5 bases, and 16 bases separated the two germline ends. Here the CDR3 reads CSVGVGNRGDTQYF. For the CDR3, the DNA is TGCAGCGTTGGAGTAGGCAATAGGGGAGATACGCAGTATTTT.

This chain joins TRBV6-1 and TRBJ2-1; 7 bases map to TRBD2. Per the germline V gene, CDR1 is MNHNS and CDR2 is SASEGT. There are 13 residues in the CDR3. Unmatched junction bases numbered 6, after V lost 9 bases and J lost 4 bases. The CDR3 sequence is CASGGREYNEQFF. Here the CDR3 DNA reads TGTGCCAGTGGGGGGAGGGAATACAATGAGCAGTTCTTC.

The J gene is TRBJ2-7, the V gene TRBV6-1; 8 positions match TRBD2. V shed 7 bases, J shed 4 bases, and the junction held 9 bases outside the gene matches. The CDR3 is made up of 14 amino acids. Germline lookup yields CDR1 MNHNS and CDR2 SASEGT. The chain's CDR3 is CASMWREAEYEQYF. CDR3 DNA: TGTGCCAGCATGTGGCGGGAGGCAGAGTACGAGCAGTACTTC.

With respect to this clone: Mismatch with germline at one junction end may stem from a read error. V gene TRBV7-2 combines with J gene TRBJ2-7, with 7 bases matching TRBD1. There are 13 residues in the CDR3. Per germline, CDR1 SGHTA and CDR2 FQGNSA. Written as DNA, the CDR3 is TGTGCCAGCAGCTTCTCCTGGGACAGTCAATTCTTTTTC. Encoded protein: CASSFSWDSQFFF.

As to this clone: At one of its ends the junction is not consistent with the germline gene, which may arise from a read error. The chain links TRBV6-5 to TRBJ2-2; D is perhaps TRBD2 (5 bases). CDR3 length: 15 residues. Germline-derived CDR1 and CDR2 are MNHEY and SVGAGI. DNA for the CDR3: TGTGCCAGCAGTTACCGGGAATTGGAGGTCGGGGAGCTGCTTTTT. This translates into CASSYRELEVGELLF.

Written as DNA, the CDR3 is TGTGCCAGCAACCCGACAGGGCTTTCCACCGGGGAGCTGTTTTTT. Its protein is CASNPTGLSTGELFF. This chain links TRBV28 with TRBJ2-2, with 7 positions matching TRBD1. CDR1 and CDR2 (germline): MDHEN, SYDVKM. The trim removed 7 bases at V and 4 bases at J, leaving 9 bases unmatched. The CDR3 sequence is 15 residues long. The full variable domain, its missing parts supplied by reference TRBV28 and TRBJ2-2, is DVKVTQSSRYLVKRTGEKVFLECVQDMDHENMFWYRQDPGLGLRLIYFSYDVKMKEKGDIPEGYSVSREKKERFSLILESASTNQTSMYLCASNPTGLSTGELFFGEGSRLTVL.